A single T cell receptor beta chain is shown here with its context. This specimen belongs to a study of T cell responses to AZD1222 COVID-19 vaccine. Germline V lookup: CDR1 SGHRS, CDR2 YFSETQ. The CDR3 is made up of 15 amino acids. With V trimmed by 2 bases and J by 2 bases, 6 bases remained unmatched. The repertoire was sequenced with immunoSEQ multiplex PCR; TCRdb's copy has only in-frame clones and lacks some. The table records around 150,000 clones, more than 80% of them present only once. This chain links TRBV5-1 with TRBJ1-2; 7 nucleotides align to TRBD1. This receptor was identified in an adult in good health. The sample was peripheral blood, taken on day 0 of AZD1222 vaccination. CDR3 residues: CASSFTGTVNYGYTF. In nucleotides, the CDR3 is TGCGCCAGCAGCTTTACCGGGACAGTGAACTATGGCTACACCTTC.